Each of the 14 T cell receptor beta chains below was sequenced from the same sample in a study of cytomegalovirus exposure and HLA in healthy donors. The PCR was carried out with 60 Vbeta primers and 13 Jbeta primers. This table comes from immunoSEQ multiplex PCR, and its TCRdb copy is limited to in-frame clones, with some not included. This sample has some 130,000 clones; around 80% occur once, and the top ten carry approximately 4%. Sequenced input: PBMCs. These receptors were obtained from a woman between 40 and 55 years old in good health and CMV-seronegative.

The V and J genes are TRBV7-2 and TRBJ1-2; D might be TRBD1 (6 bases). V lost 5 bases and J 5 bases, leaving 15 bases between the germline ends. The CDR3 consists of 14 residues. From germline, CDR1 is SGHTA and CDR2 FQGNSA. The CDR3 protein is CASSPGDGSYGYTF. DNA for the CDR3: TGTGCCAGCAGCCCAGGGGACGGATCATATGGCTACACCTTC.

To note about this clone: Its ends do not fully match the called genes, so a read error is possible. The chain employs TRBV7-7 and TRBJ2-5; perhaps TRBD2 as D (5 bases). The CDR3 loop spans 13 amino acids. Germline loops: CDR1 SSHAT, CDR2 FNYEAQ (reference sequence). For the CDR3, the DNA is TGTGCTAGCAGCTTAGCGTTGCGGGAGACCCAGTACTTC. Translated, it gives CASSLALRETQYF.

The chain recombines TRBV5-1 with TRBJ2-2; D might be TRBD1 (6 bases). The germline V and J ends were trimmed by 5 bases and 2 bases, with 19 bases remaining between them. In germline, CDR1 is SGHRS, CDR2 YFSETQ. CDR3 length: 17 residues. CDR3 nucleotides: TGCGCCAGCAGAGCTCCAGGGGATGGCGAAAACACCGGGGAGCTGTTTTTT. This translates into CASRAPGDGENTGELFF.

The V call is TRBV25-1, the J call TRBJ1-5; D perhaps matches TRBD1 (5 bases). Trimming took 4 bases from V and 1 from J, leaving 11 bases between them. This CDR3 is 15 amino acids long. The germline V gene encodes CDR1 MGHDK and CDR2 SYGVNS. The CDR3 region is CASSAGRGSNQPQHF. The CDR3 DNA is TGTGCCAGCAGTGCTGGACGGGGGAGCAATCAGCCCCAGCATTTT.

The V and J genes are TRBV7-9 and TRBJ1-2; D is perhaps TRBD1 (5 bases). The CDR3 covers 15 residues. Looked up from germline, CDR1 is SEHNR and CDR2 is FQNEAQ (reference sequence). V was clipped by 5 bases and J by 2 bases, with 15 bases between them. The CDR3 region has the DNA TGTGCCAGCAGCCTGGGGCAGGCCTGGAACTATGGCTACACCTTC. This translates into CASSLGQAWNYGYTF.

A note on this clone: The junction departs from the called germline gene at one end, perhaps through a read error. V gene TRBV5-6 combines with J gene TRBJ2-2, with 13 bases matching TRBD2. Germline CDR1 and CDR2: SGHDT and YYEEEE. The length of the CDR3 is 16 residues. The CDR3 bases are TGTGCCCGCAGCTATGGGACTAGCGGGGCAACCGGGGAGCTGTTTTTT. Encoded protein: CARSYGTSGATGELFF. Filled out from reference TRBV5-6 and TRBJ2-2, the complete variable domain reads DAGVTQSPTHLIKTRGQQVTLRCSPKSGHDTVSWYQQALGQGPQFIFQYYEEEERQRGNFPDRFSGHQFPNYSSELNVNALLLGDSALYLCARSYGTSGATGELFFGEGSRLTVL.

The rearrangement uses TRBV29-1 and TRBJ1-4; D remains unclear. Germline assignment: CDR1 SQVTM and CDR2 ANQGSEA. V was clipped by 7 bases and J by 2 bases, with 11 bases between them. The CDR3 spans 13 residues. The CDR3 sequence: CSANDGTNEKLFF. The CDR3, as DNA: TGCAGCGCCAATGACGGGACTAATGAAAAACTGTTTTTT.

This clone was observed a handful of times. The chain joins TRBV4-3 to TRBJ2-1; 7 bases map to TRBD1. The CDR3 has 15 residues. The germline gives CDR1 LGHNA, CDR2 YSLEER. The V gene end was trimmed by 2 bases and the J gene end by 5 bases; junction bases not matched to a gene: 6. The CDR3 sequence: CASSQLDRPDNEQFF. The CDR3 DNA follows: TGCGCCAGCAGCCAACTGGACAGGCCCGACAATGAGCAGTTCTTC.

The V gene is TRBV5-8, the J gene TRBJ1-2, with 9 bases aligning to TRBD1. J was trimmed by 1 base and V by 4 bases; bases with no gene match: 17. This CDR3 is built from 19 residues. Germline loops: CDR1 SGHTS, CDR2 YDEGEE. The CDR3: CASSPPRDRGLLFNYGYTF. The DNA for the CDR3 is TGTGCCAGCAGCCCCCCCCGCGACAGGGGGTTACTCTTTAACTATGGCTACACCTTC.

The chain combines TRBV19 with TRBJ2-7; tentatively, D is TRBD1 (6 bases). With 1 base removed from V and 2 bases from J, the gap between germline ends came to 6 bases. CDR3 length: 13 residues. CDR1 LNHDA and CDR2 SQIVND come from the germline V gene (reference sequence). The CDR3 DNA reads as TGTGCCAGTAGTATAGCAGGGGCCTACGAGCAGTACTTC. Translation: CASSIAGAYEQYF.

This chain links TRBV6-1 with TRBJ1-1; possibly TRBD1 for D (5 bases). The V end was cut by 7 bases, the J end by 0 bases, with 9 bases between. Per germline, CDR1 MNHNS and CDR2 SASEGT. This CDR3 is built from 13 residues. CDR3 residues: CASNRGVNTEAFF. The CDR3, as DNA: TGTGCCAGCAATCGGGGGGTGAACACTGAAGCTTTCTTT.

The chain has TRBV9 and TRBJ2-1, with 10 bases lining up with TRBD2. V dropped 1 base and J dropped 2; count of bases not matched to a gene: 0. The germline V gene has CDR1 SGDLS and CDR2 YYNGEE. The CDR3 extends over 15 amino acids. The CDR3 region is CASSVLAGAYNEQFF. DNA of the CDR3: TGTGCCAGCAGCGTACTAGCGGGAGCCTACAATGAGCAGTTCTTC.

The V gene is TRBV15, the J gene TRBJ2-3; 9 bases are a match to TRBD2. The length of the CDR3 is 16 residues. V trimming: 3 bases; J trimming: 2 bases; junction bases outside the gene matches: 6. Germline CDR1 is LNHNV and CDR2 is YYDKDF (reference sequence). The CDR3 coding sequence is TGTGCCACCAGCAGTAGACTAGCGGAGCTCACAGATACGCAGTATTTT. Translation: CATSSRLAELTDTQYF.

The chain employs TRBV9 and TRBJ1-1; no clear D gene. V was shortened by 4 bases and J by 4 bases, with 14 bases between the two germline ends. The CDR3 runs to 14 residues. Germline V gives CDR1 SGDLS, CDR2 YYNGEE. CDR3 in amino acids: CASSPAWSITEAFF. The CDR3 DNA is TGTGCCAGCAGCCCCGCTTGGAGTATCACTGAAGCTTTCTTT.